The source of this TCR beta chain is a study of T cell repertoires in cytomegalovirus infection. Across the study: Both recently identified HLA-C-restricted and well-studied HLA-B-restricted CMV epitopes were used in the study. Both CMV infection and a matching HLA type were indicated by public TCR beta signatures.

Study findings and constraints: The ex vivo response was dominated by HLA-C-restricted CMV-specific TCR beta clonotypes.

In this sample, this clonotype turned up once. Its matching antigen is unknown. TCRdb recomputed calls from the reads with MiXCR, one row per CDR3 protein. The table includes approximately 300,000 distinct CDR3 sequences, almost 30% detected once. V was cut by 3 bases and J by 2 bases, with 12 bases left in between. Germline lookup yields CDR1 GTSNPN and CDR2 SVGIG (reference sequence). The CDR3 loop spans 14 amino acids. This receptor was taken from a human donor in good health (CMV status not recorded). Some clones in this sample may be carry-over from other donors' samples. The chain combines TRBV30 with TRBJ2-3; D remains unclear. The sample consisted of cultured PBMCs, taken from culture after CMV antigen stimulation. The CDR3 DNA is TGTGCCTGGAGGAAGTTTGGATACACAGATACGCAGTATTTT. This translates into CAWRKFGYTDTQYF.